This TCR beta chain was documented in a study of blood T cells in healthy people across ages. Across the study: Every two T cells gave about one barcoded beta molecule via template switching. Study-wide results and caveats: With age, beta diversity per million T cells declined roughly linearly, significantly by around 43.

There are a few counts of this clonotype. Its matching antigen is unknown. Samples each had at least 5 micrograms of total RNA extracted. The CDR3 runs 15 residues. CDR1 SGHRS and CDR2 YFSETQ come from the germline V gene. V dropped 3 bases and J dropped 5; count of bases not matched to a gene: 5. Using a J-beta primer mix together with a sample-barcoded 5' primer, a second PCR was run for about 7 to 12 cycles. One entry per CDR3 protein results from TCRdb running MiXCR on the 5' RACE reads. Of 1.5 million to 2 million distinct CDR3 sequences listed, 28% are singletons. The sequence came from a woman aged 25 to 39 in good health. This rearrangement joins TRBV5-1 to TRBJ2-5; TRBD2 agrees at 12 bases. Sequenced material: blood. CDR3 coding DNA: TGCGCCAGCAGCTCTAGCGGGGGGGCCGTTGAGACCCAGTACTTC. This gives the protein CASSSSGGAVETQYF.